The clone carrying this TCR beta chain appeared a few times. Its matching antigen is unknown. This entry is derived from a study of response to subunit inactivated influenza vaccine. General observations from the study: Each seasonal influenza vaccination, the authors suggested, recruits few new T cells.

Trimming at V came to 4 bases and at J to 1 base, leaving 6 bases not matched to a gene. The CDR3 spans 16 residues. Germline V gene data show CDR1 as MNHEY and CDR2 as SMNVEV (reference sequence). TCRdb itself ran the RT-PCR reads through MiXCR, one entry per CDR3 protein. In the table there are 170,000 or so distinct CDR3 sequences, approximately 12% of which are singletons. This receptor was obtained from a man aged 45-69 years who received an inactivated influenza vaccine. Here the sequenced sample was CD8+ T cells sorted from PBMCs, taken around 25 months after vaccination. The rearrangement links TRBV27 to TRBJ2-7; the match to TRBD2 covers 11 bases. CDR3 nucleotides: TGTGCCAGCAGTTCTCGACTAGCGGGATTATCCTACGAGCAGTACTTC. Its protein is CASSSRLAGLSYEQYF.